This T cell receptor beta chain came from a study of Ad26.COV2.S vaccination and SARS-CoV-2 variants. Study at large: Administration of Ad26.COV2.S was intramuscular, either once or twice 56 days apart.

Study results and limitations: Recipients of either vaccine or placebo displayed similar breadth of non-spike TCRs.

As to this clone: Its antigen is unidentified.

TCRdb's table, derived via immunoSEQ multiplex PCR, lists solely in-frame clones and lacks some. The sample consists of about 440,000 clones, less than 95% of them appearing once. Documented treatment: around 19 received Ad26.COV2.S at low or high dose, single or two shots; about 5 received placebo; per-sample allocation not given. Specimen acquisition occurred on day 63 following the initial vaccine or placebo injection. SARS-CoV-2 spike from the Wuhan strain was encoded by the vaccine, an Ad26 vector. The germline V gene encodes CDR1 SGHTA and CDR2 FQGNSA. V shed 0 bases and J shed 1 base, with 9 bases lying between them. The CDR3 length is 15 residues.

The sequence derives from a person between 18 and 65 years old who received the Ad26.COV2.S COVID-19 vaccine or a placebo. This chain uses TRBV7-2 with TRBJ2-5; TRBD2 might be the D (5 bases). The source was peripheral blood, collected in a trial of Ad26.COV2.S vaccine versus placebo. This chain's CDR3 is CASSLAISAQETQYF. In DNA form, the CDR3 reads TGTGCCAGCAGCTTAGCTATTAGCGCCCAAGAGACCCAGTACTTC.